This TCR beta chain was obtained from a study of blood T cells in healthy people across ages. Study-wide results and caveats: Total diversity from one million sequenced T cells was likely underestimated.

Combining a sample-barcoded 5' primer with a J-beta primer mix, a second PCR ran for 7 to 11 cycles. Each CDR3 protein is one row after TCRdb ran MiXCR on the 5' RACE reads. The sample carries roughly 700,000 distinct CDR3 sequences, approximately 30% recorded once. On this clonotype: Its antigen is undetermined.

No fewer than 5.5 micrograms of total RNA were isolated from every sample. V lost 3 bases to trimming and J lost 5 bases, with 10 bases between them. Germline CDR1 is DFQATT and CDR2 is SNEGSKA (reference sequence). The CDR3 has 12 residues. This chain links TRBV20-1 with TRBJ1-2; D unclear. Material for sequencing was blood. This sequence was found in a woman older than 75 in good health. CDR3: CSARVEAYGYTF. CDR3 DNA: TGCAGTGCTAGGGTAGAAGCTTATGGCTACACCTTC.